This TCR beta chain is drawn from a study of memory CD4+ T cells and cytomegalovirus serostatus. Across the whole study: This sample comes from healthy Belgian adults, 9 CMV seropositive, roughly 22 seronegative.

Concerning this clone: Its target is unknown.

Repertoires were generated with immunoSEQ multiplex PCR, while TCRdb's copy carries only in-frame clones and drops some. The sample lists some 35,000 clones; 79% were seen once. General study findings and limits: CMV serostatus prediction reached median AUC approximately 0.95, or 0.91 with US-trained model.

The sort gate was single viable CD3+CD4+CD8-CD45RO+ cells for memory CD4+ T cells. Serostatus was set by detecting CMV pp150, pp28, p38, p52 IgG. Specimen: memory CD4+ T cells from blood. The clonotype comes from an adult in good health and CMV-seropositive.

The CDR3 protein is CASSVGTGDYEQYF. Here the CDR3 DNA reads TGTGCCAGCAGCGTCGGGACAGGGGACTACGAGCAGTACTTC. The J gene is TRBJ2-7, the V gene TRBV4-2, with TRBD1 matching 10 bases. With V trimmed by 5 bases and J by 3 bases, 4 bases remained unmatched. From germline, CDR1 is LGHNA and CDR2 YNFKEQ. The CDR3 runs to 14 residues.